This T cell receptor beta chain was recorded in a study of blood T cell repertoires in COVID-19. This CDR3 region has 20 residues. J lost 2 bases, V lost 3 bases, and 15 bases had no gene match. In germline, CDR1 is MNHEY, CDR2 SMNVEV (reference sequence). Original analysis: Reference gene primers were amplified, and this amplification served to estimate nucleated cell counts. Sequencing used immunoSEQ multiplex PCR; TCRdb keeps in-frame clones, though not all of them. V, J and clone size are taken as reported in that table, and D and trimming were inferred from the DNA itself. Found here are 100,000 to 150,000 clones, 80% of them singletons; the top ten hold approximately 25%.

The sequenced sample was peripheral blood. The chain couples TRBV27 to TRBJ2-3; 12 nucleotides line up with TRBD2. The sequence derives from a human donor in a cohort sampled during active COVID-19. The CDR3 DNA sequence: TGTGCCAGCAGTTTCCGCCCTCGGCCTAGCGGGGGGGGGAACACAGATACGCAGTATTTT. Translated, it gives CASSFRPRPSGGGNTDTQYF.